This T cell receptor beta chain came from a study of CD8 T cells in Susac syndrome. This clonotype was seen only once. Roughly 0.5 to 1 ug RNA was reverse transcribed with random hexamers. Amplification of TCR beta CDR3 across 54 Vbeta and 13 Jbeta was performed with immunoSEQ multiplex PCR. TCRdb redid the calling of the immunoSEQ multiplex PCR reads with MiXCR, one entry per CDR3 protein. The repertoire holds 180,000 or so distinct CDR3 sequences, around 94% seen once, with under 0.15% in the top ten. TEMRA cells were FACS-enriched and CD8+ and CD4+ T cells negatively isolated. Looked up from germline, CDR1 is SQVTM and CDR2 is ANQGSEA. This CDR3 contains 12 residues. V was pared by 7 bases and J by 1 base, with 10 bases between.

Sequencing was performed on CD4+ T cells from PBMCs. This clonotype was obtained from a human donor in good health. The chain recombines TRBV29-1 with TRBJ1-1; D not resolved. The CDR3 DNA sequence: TGCAGCGGCCTCCGGGAGAACACTGAAGCTTTCTTT. This gives the protein CSGLRENTEAFF.